The rows below give T cell receptor beta chains drawn from one sample of a study of regulatory T cells in long-lasting Graves disease. TCRdb passed the multiplex PCR reads through MiXCR, listing each CDR3 protein once. This sample yields about 620,000 distinct CDR3 sequences, of which 16% are seen a single time; approximately 18% belongs to the top ten. This sample was also put to use in a study of T cells in Graves' hyperthyroidism and ophthalmopathy.

The source was peripheral blood mononuclear cells (PBMCs), collected at new diagnosis, from a patient treated with antithyroid drugs. Receptor source: a woman aged 25 to 45 with Graves disease. CDR3s include the opening cysteine and the closing phenylalanine or tryptophan. The order of the fields is clone size, J gene, V gene, D gene, CDR3 protein, CDR3 DNA. The D gene is left open where the match is weak. Only some rows state a clone size, as once, few, many or a class for expanded clones.

many | TRBJ2-4 | TRBV3-1 | - | CASSQAARVNIQYF | TGTGCCAGCAGCCAAGCGGCCAGGGTAAACATTCAGTACTTC
- | TRBJ2-7 | TRBV20-1 | - | CSAYASAVYEQYF | TGCAGTGCGTACGCTAGCGCCGTCTACGAGCAGTACTTC
few | TRBJ2-1 | TRBV20-1 | TRBD2 | CSARDAVAGVVEQFF | TGCAGTGCTAGAGATGCGGTAGCGGGAGTGGTTGAGCAGTTCTTC
- | TRBJ1-1 | TRBV4-2 | TRBD1 | CASSHVTGAMNTEAFF | TGTGCCAGCAGCCACGTAACAGGGGCCATGAACACTGAAGCTTTCTTT
few | TRBJ2-1 | TRBV5-6 | - | CASSLVLVSEQFF | TGTGCCAGCAGCTTGGTTCTGGTTAGTGAGCAGTTCTTC
- | TRBJ2-7 | TRBV9 | - | CASSVATTSFRSAEQYF | TGTGCCAGCAGCGTAGCCACTACGTCCTTCCGTAGCGCCGAGCAGTACTTC
- | TRBJ2-3 | TRBV9 | TRBD2 | CASSVRLANPADTQYF | TGTGCCAGCAGCGTAAGACTAGCGAATCCGGCAGATACGCAGTATTTT
many | TRBJ2-7 | TRBV25-1 | - | CASRDSYSYEQYF | TGTGCCAGCAGGGACAGCTACTCCTACGAGCAGTACTTC
few | TRBJ1-6 | TRBV6-4 | - | CASSEAGYNSPLHF | TGTGCCAGCAGTGAAGCGGGATATAATTCACCCCTCCACTTT
- | TRBJ1-1 | TRBV7-2 | - | CASSYGAMNTEAFF | TGTGCCAGCAGCTACGGGGCCATGAACACTGAAGCTTTCTTT
- | TRBJ2-5 | TRBV3-1 | - | CASSQDLQRLSETQYF | TGTGCCAGCAGCCAAGATCTTCAGAGGTTATCGGAGACCCAGTACTTC
few | TRBJ2-3 | TRBV2 | TRBD2 | CASSLTSGVVIAITDTQYF | TGTGCCAGCAGTCTGACTAGCGGGGTGGTTATCGCTATCACAGATACGCAGTATTTT
- | TRBJ2-7 | TRBV20-1 | TRBD1 | CSAIHDRGRGEQYF | TGCAGTGCTATCCATGACAGGGGGCGCGGCGAGCAGTACTTC
many | TRBJ2-5 | TRBV5-1 | TRBD2 | CASSLAGGLETQYF | TGCGCCAGCAGCTTGGCGGGGGGGCTGGAGACCCAGTACTTC
few | TRBJ2-5 | TRBV28 | - | CAGSQNRDFGGETQYF | TGTGCCGGCAGCCAAAACCGGGACTTCGGCGGGGAGACCCAGTACTTC
- | TRBJ2-5 | TRBV2 | - | CASSVWAAGKGEETQYF | TGTGCCAGCAGTGTGTGGGCAGCGGGGAAGGGGGAAGAGACCCAGTACTTC
- | TRBJ1-1 | TRBV30 | - | CAWRKLDRDTEAFF | TGTGCCTGGAGGAAATTGGACAGAGACACTGAAGCTTTCTTT
- | TRBJ1-1 | TRBV7-9 | - | CASTDPSEGPGAFF | TGTGCCAGCACCGATCCCTCAGAGGGGCCCGGGGCTTTCTTT
few | TRBJ2-2 | TRBV7-8 | - | CASTSGALGSARTGELFF | TGTGCCAGCACCTCAGGGGCCCTGGGCAGCGCTAGGACCGGGGAGCTGTTTTTT
many | TRBJ1-3 | TRBV28 | - | CASSLIRGTGNTIYF | TGTGCCAGCAGTTTAATCCGGGGGACGGGAAACACCATATATTTT
- | TRBJ2-2 | TRBV5-1 | - | CASSPAGNRGGELFF | TGCGCCAGCAGCCCGGCAGGCAACCGAGGAGGGGAGCTGTTTTTT
few | TRBJ2-3 | TRBV3-1 | - | CASSQFPTRPTDTQYF | TGTGCCAGCAGCCAATTTCCAACCCGACCCACAGATACGCAGTATTTT
many | TRBJ1-1 | TRBV11-1 | - | CASSLIQGPAEAFF | TGTGCCAGCAGCCTAATACAGGGTCCCGCTGAAGCTTTCTTT
few | TRBJ2-1 | TRBV5-1 | TRBD2 | CASSLEPRLAGVYEQFF | TGCGCCAGCAGCTTGGAACCCAGACTAGCGGGGGTATATGAGCAGTTCTTC
many | TRBJ2-7 | TRBV12-3/TRBV12-4 | TRBD2 | CASTMTSGSEEQYF | TGTGCCAGCACCATGACTAGCGGGAGCGAGGAGCAGTACTTC
few | TRBJ2-7 | TRBV27 | - | CASRSLSYEQYF | TGTGCCAGCAGGAGCCTCTCCTACGAGCAGTACTTC
few | TRBJ2-7 | TRBV7-9 | TRBD2 | CASSQHYAGGPYEQYF | TGTGCCAGCAGCCAACACTACGCGGGAGGGCCCTACGAGCAGTACTTC
many | TRBJ2-3 | TRBV30 | - | CAWSVRGLGTDTQYF | TGTGCCTGGAGTGTACGAGGATTGGGCACAGATACGCAGTATTTT
many | TRBJ2-3 | TRBV20-1 | - | CSAPGAGSTDTQYF | TGCAGTGCCCCAGGGGCGGGAAGTACAGATACGCAGTATTTT
few | TRBJ2-1 | TRBV29-1 | - | CSVKEYGEQFF | TGCAGCGTTAAAGAATACGGTGAGCAGTTCTTC
few | TRBJ2-7 | TRBV28 | - | CASSFQGAGGREQYF | TGTGCCAGCAGCTTTCAGGGGGCCGGGGGGCGCGAGCAGTACTTC
many | TRBJ2-7 | TRBV28 | - | CASSDPAYEQYF | TGTGCCAGCAGTGACCCGGCTTACGAGCAGTACTTC
few | TRBJ2-1 | TRBV28 | TRBD1 | CASSFPYRGTYNEQFF | TGTGCCAGCAGTTTTCCCTACAGGGGGACCTACAATGAGCAGTTCTTC
- | TRBJ1-1 | TRBV12-3/TRBV12-4 | - | CASRTALNTEAFF | TGTGCCAGCCGGACAGCCCTCAACACTGAAGCTTTCTTT
few | TRBJ1-6 | TRBV20-1 | - | CSASYDSQNSPLHF | TGCAGTGCTAGTTACGACAGCCAGAATTCACCCCTCCACTTT
- | TRBJ1-5 | TRBV12-3/TRBV12-4 | - | CASSLAEGNQPQHF | TGTGCCAGCAGTTTAGCGGAGGGGAACCAGCCCCAGCATTTT
few | TRBJ2-5 | TRBV27 | TRBD1 | CASRSDREETQYF | TGTGCCAGCAGATCGGACAGGGAAGAGACCCAGTACTTC
few | TRBJ2-5 | TRBV19 | TRBD2 | CASRGLADQETQYF | TGTGCCAGTAGAGGACTAGCGGACCAAGAGACCCAGTACTTC
many | TRBJ1-2 | TRBV2 | - | CASREPGPKGRYTF | TGTGCCAGCAGGGAACCGGGACCCAAAGGACGCTACACCTTC
many | TRBJ2-3 | TRBV5-1 | - | CASSLDKVTDTQYF | TGCGCCAGCAGCTTGGACAAAGTCACAGATACGCAGTATTTT
few | TRBJ2-7 | TRBV7-8 | TRBD1 | CASSPQVTGAPYEQYF | TGTGCCAGCAGCCCCCAAGTGACAGGGGCACCCTACGAGCAGTACTTC
few | TRBJ2-7 | TRBV18 | - | CASSVRDISYEQYF | TGTGCCAGCTCAGTCCGGGACATCTCCTACGAGCAGTACTTC
- | TRBJ2-1 | TRBV5-1 | - | CASREASYNEQFF | TGCGCCAGCAGGGAGGCCTCCTACAATGAGCAGTTCTTC
- | TRBJ2-6 | TRBV7-2 | TRBD1 | CASSSGQGSSGANVLTF | TGTGCCAGCAGTTCTGGACAGGGGAGCTCTGGGGCCAACGTCCTGACTTTC
few | TRBJ2-1 | TRBV14 | - | CASSLQQVAGRFF | TGTGCCAGCAGCCTCCAACAGGTAGCAGGGCGGTTCTTC
- | TRBJ2-1 | TRBV28 | TRBD2 | CASSSILAASYNEQFF | TGTGCCAGCAGTTCGATACTAGCGGCTTCCTACAATGAGCAGTTCTTC
- | TRBJ2-7 | TRBV3-2 | - | CASISSYEQYF | TGTGCCAGCATTTCTTCCTACGAGCAGTACTTC
- | TRBJ2-3 | TRBV18 | - | CASSHEQGSGTQYF | TGTGCCAGCTCACACGAACAGGGATCCGGTACGCAGTATTTT
few | TRBJ2-1 | TRBV5-1 | - | CASSIKDVAALRNEQFF | TGCGCCAGCAGCATAAAGGACGTAGCGGCTTTGAGGAATGAGCAGTTCTTC
- | TRBJ2-2 | TRBV27 | - | CASSLRNGELFF | TGTGCCAGCAGTTTACGGAACGGGGAGCTGTTTTTT
many | TRBJ1-1 | TRBV5-1 | - | CASRQSGTEKGAFF | TGCGCCAGCAGACAATCCGGGACGGAGAAAGGAGCTTTCTTT